This T cell receptor (beta chain) came from a study of CD8 T cells in ankylosing spondylitis. Overall study findings and caveats: About 8 highly homologous variants made up a TCR beta motif that seemed to typify ankylosing spondylitis blood. In peripheral blood, disease-linked CD8+ clones occurred at relatively low frequencies. According to the report, clones linked to the disease were significantly enriched in matched synovial fluid samples taken from ankylosing spondylitis patients. Before this, some motif variants had been reported in reactive arthritis synovial fluid and blood.

The TCR beta libraries were generated through quantitative 5'-RACE incorporating molecular barcodes. Each CDR3 protein is one row after TCRdb ran MiXCR on the 5' RACE reads. The table includes around 490,000 distinct CDR3 sequences, about 5.4% detected once. Notes on this clonotype: The antigen is unknown.

CDR1 and CDR2 from the germline V gene are LGHDT and YNNKEL (reference sequence). The V and J ends lost 0 bases and 3 bases respectively, with 11 bases between them. This CDR3 contains 16 residues. The clonotype originates from a male donor with ankylosing spondylitis. What was sequenced was blood, either unsorted or a sorted T cell fraction (not recorded which). The genes are TRBV3-1 and TRBJ2-2, with D unclear. The CDR3 spells CASSQDRLSYTGELFF. CDR3 DNA: TGTGCCAGCAGCCAAGATCGACTTTCCTACACCGGGGAGCTGTTTTTT.